Sequencing of this T cell receptor beta chain was carried out in a study of T cell responses to AZD1222 COVID-19 vaccine. The repertoire was sequenced with immunoSEQ multiplex PCR; TCRdb's copy has only in-frame clones and lacks some. There are more than 95,000 clones in the sample; approximately 89% occur only once, and about 4.3% lies in the top ten. This clone has only one observation. The antigen remains undetermined. Notes on the study in general: Females made up more of the donors, who were largely white British, and clonal diversity may have come out too low. Nearly half of spike-specific TCRs reportedly go after variant regions that carry no mutations.

The ends were cut back, 1 base at V and 8 bases at J, with 11 bases in the middle. Germline CDR1 reads LGHDT; CDR2 reads YNNKEL (reference sequence). The CDR3 totals 14 residues. The V call is TRBV3-1 (or the pseudogene TRBV3-2), the J call TRBJ1-4; D gene ambiguous. Material: peripheral blood, obtained 28 days after the second AZD1222 dose. The origin of this receptor is an adult who received the AZD1222 COVID-19 vaccine. This CDR3 reads CASSQVQGGEKLFF. In DNA form, the CDR3 reads TGTGCCAGCAGCCAAGTTCAAGGAGGGGAAAAACTGTTTTTT.